The following is a T cell receptor beta chain sequence with its context. This sample is drawn from a study of shared clonotypes between healthy human individuals. Generated by immunoSEQ multiplex PCR, the TCRdb table keeps only in-frame clones and is missing some. Among around 700,000 clones, 74% were seen once, and the ten largest hold 1.5% to 2%. The germline CDR1 and CDR2 sequences are LNHNV and YYDKDF (reference sequence). The CDR3 has 18 amino acids. After removal of 0 bases from V and 0 bases from J, the junction contained 9 bases not matched to a gene. The rearrangement links TRBV15 to TRBJ2-3; 7 bases agree with TRBD1. This clonotype was sampled from a woman aged 30 to 39 in good health. Material for sequencing was memory CD4+ T cells sorted from blood. Subset: CD45RA-negative fraction. The CDR3 DNA is TGTGCCACCAGCAGAGATTATTCACAGGGGAGCAGCACAGATACGCAGTATTTT. It translates to CATSRDYSQGSSTDTQYF.